The 22 T cell receptor beta chains given below trace back to one sample, sequenced in a study of blood T cell repertoires in COVID-19. Libraries were prepared by immunoSEQ multiplex PCR; TCRdb keeps only in-frame clonotypes and omits some of them. The sample comprises about 300,000 clones, around 88% of which are singletons, and 5.5% to 8% rests with the top ten. What was sequenced was peripheral blood. All receptors come from a woman between 25 and 40 years old who had recovered from COVID-19.

This rearrangement joins TRBV7-2 to TRBJ2-7; 8 bases fit TRBD1. CDR3 length: 14 amino acids. Per germline, CDR1 SGHTA and CDR2 FQGNSA. The junction had 9 bases not matched to a gene; V was cut back by 5 bases and J by 6 bases. CDR3 nucleotides: TGTGCCAGCAGCCCTTTCGACAGGGGTGCCGAGCAGTACTTC. Translating it yields CASSPFDRGAEQYF.

V is TRBV2 and J is TRBJ1-5; 9 bases are a match to TRBD1. Germline values: CDR1 SNHLY, CDR2 FYNNEI. The CDR3 contains 13 residues. V lost 10 bases and J lost 2; bases outside the gene matches: 3. The CDR3 protein is CATRDRGNQPQHF. DNA of the CDR3: TGTGCCACCCGGGACAGGGGCAATCAGCCCCAGCATTTT.

The rearrangement joins TRBV5-1 to TRBJ2-5, with 10 nucleotides matching TRBD1. Per germline, CDR1 SGHRS and CDR2 YFSETQ. The trim removed 4 bases at V and 4 bases at J, leaving 7 bases unmatched. The CDR3 has 15 amino acids. CDR3 coding DNA: TGCGCCAGCAGCCCACAGGGGACAGGGGCAGAGACCCAGTACTTC. Translating it yields CASSPQGTGAETQYF.

This chain uses TRBV19 with TRBJ2-1; D is perhaps TRBD2 (5 bases). CDR3 length: 15 amino acids. V was shortened by 5 bases and J by 6 bases, with 17 bases between the two germline ends. The germline V gene encodes CDR1 LNHDA and CDR2 SQIVND (reference sequence). This CDR3 is CASSGRAALSNEQFF. Written as DNA, the CDR3 is TGTGCCAGTAGTGGTCGAGCGGCCCTATCCAATGAGCAGTTCTTC. Drawing the rest from reference TRBV19 and TRBJ2-1, the complete variable domain is DGGITQSPKYLFRKEGQNVTLSCEQNLNHDAMYWYRQDPGQGLRLIYYSQIVNDFQKGDIAEGYSVSREKKESFPLTVTSAQKNPTAFYLCASSGRAALSNEQFFGPGTRLTVL.

The chain carries TRBV29-1 and TRBJ2-3, with TRBD1 matching 9 bases. With V trimmed by 0 bases and J by 6 bases, 13 bases remained unmatched. This CDR3 region has 17 residues. Germline V CDR1 and CDR2: SQVTM, ANQGSEA. CDR3 in amino acids: CSVEDRSSGQGTDTQYF. Here the CDR3 DNA reads TGCAGCGTTGAAGATCGTTCTTCGGGACAGGGAACGGATACGCAGTATTTT.

This clone was found a few times. The V call is TRBV10-3, the J call TRBJ1-1; D is perhaps TRBD1 (5 bases). The CDR3 totals 12 residues. The germline CDR1 and CDR2 sequences are ENHRY and SYGVKD. Trimming cost V 6 bases and J 6 bases, with 11 bases left between them. CDR3 nucleotides: TGTGCCATCAGCCCTGAAGGGGCTGAAGCTTTCTTT. Protein sequence: CAISPEGAEAFF.

This chain links TRBV3-1 (or the pseudogene TRBV3-2) with TRBJ1-4; D unresolved. The CDR3 contains 16 residues. CDR1 and CDR2 (germline): LGHDT, YNNKEL (reference sequence). V lost 4 bases and J lost 0, with 12 bases in between. The CDR3 sequence is CASSPRPGSTNEKLFF. DNA for the CDR3: TGTGCCAGCAGCCCTCGACCGGGATCAACTAATGAAAAACTGTTTTTT.

This chain connects TRBV27 to TRBJ2-2; D might be TRBD1 (6 bases). The CDR3 runs 13 residues. The V gene lost 4 bases and the J gene lost 7 bases, with 10 bases spanning the gap. Germline CDR1 and CDR2: MNHEY and SMNVEV (reference sequence). CDR3 sequence reads: CASSSVRGGELFF. The CDR3 DNA reads as TGTGCCAGCAGTTCCGTCAGGGGCGGGGAGCTGTTTTTT.

The CDR3 loop reads CASSALVSSEQYF. The DNA for the CDR3 is TGTGCCAGCAGTGCCCTAGTTAGCTCCGAGCAGTACTTC. V is TRBV2 and J is TRBJ2-7; D is unresolved. There are 13 residues in the CDR3. Per germline, CDR1 SNHLY and CDR2 FYNNEI. Trimming cost V 4 bases and J 6 bases, with 13 bases left between them.

The chain recombines TRBV7-2 with TRBJ2-1; no firm D call. With 2 bases removed from V and 3 bases from J, the gap between germline ends came to 8 bases. The CDR3 spans 14 residues. Looked up from germline, CDR1 is SGHTA and CDR2 is FQGNSA. CDR3: CASSLMSGYNEQFF. In DNA form, the CDR3 reads TGTGCCAGCAGCTTAATGTCCGGCTACAATGAGCAGTTCTTC. Supplemented by reference TRBV7-2 and TRBJ2-1, the full variable domain reads GAGVSQSPSNKVTEKGKDVELRCDPISGHTALYWYRQSLGQGLEFLIYFQGNSAPDKSGLPSDRFSAERTGGSVSTLTIQRTQQEDSAVYLCASSLMSGYNEQFFGPGTRLTVL.

The gene calls are TRBV19 and TRBJ2-2; TRBD1 aligns across 8 bases. Unmatched junction bases numbered 6, after V lost 5 bases and J lost 1 base. In germline, CDR1 is LNHDA, CDR2 SQIVND (reference sequence). The CDR3 has 16 residues. In DNA, the CDR3 is TGTGCCAGTAGTCCCCGGACAGGGAAGAACACCGGGGAGCTGTTTTTT. Amino acids: CASSPRTGKNTGELFF.

The chain employs TRBV7-2 and TRBJ2-7; D ambiguous. The CDR3 is 14 amino acids. Germline CDR1 is SGHTA and CDR2 is FQGNSA. V dropped 1 base and J dropped 5 bases, with 12 bases sitting between them. For the CDR3, the DNA is TGTGCCAGCAGCTTAGTGAGGCCCCCACACGAGCAGTACTTC. Protein sequence: CASSLVRPPHEQYF.

The table lists this clone with a count of one. The chain joins TRBV30 to TRBJ1-5, with D unresolved. There are 13 residues in the CDR3. V lost 5 bases and J lost 3, with 11 bases in between. Germline CDR1 is GTSNPN and CDR2 is SVGIG (reference sequence). The CDR3 loop is CAWSRFHNQPQHF. The DNA for the CDR3 is TGTGCCTGGTCGAGGTTTCACAATCAGCCCCAGCATTTT. Looking up the rest from reference TRBV30 and TRBJ1-5 gives the full variable domain: SQTIHQWPATLVQPVGSPLSLECTVEGTSNPNLYWYRQAAGRGLQLLFYSVGIGQISSEVPQNLSASRPQDRQFILSSKKLLLSDSGFYLCAWSRFHNQPQHFGDGTRLSIL.

The J gene is TRBJ2-2, the V gene TRBV7-3; 7 bases map to TRBD1. V lost 6 bases, J lost 8 bases, and 12 bases stayed unmatched. This CDR3 spans 15 amino acids. CDR1 SGHTA and CDR2 FQGTGA come from the germline V gene. The CDR3 DNA sequence: TGTGCCAGCAGACAGGGGTCTGGGGCTCCAGGGGAGCTGTTTTTT. Its translation: CASRQGSGAPGELFF.

This chain uses TRBV12-3 or TRBV12-4 with TRBJ1-1; possible D gene TRBD1, 5 bases. This CDR3 has 13 residues. Deletions cut 6 bases from V and 0 bases from J, with 8 bases between. The CDR3 is CASRRQLNTEAFF. The DNA of the CDR3 is TGTGCCAGCAGAAGACAGTTGAACACTGAAGCTTTCTTT.

The chain employs TRBV19 and TRBJ2-7; 10 bases agree with TRBD1. The CDR3 covers 15 residues. Per the germline V gene, CDR1 is LNHDA and CDR2 is SQIVND (reference sequence). The junction had 6 bases not matched to a gene; V was cut back by 5 bases and J by 2 bases. The CDR3 nucleotides are TGTGCCAGTAGTCCGTCCGGGACAGGGGCCTACGAGCAGTACTTC. It is translated as CASSPSGTGAYEQYF. Full variable domain (rest looked up from reference TRBV19 and TRBJ2-7): DGGITQSPKYLFRKEGQNVTLSCEQNLNHDAMYWYRQDPGQGLRLIYYSQIVNDFQKGDIAEGYSVSREKKESFPLTVTSAQKNPTAFYLCASSPSGTGAYEQYFGPGTRLTVT.

The V gene is TRBV4-1, the J gene TRBJ1-2, with D possibly matching TRBD1 (5 bases). Per the germline V gene, CDR1 is MGHRA and CDR2 is YSYEKL. The CDR3 loop spans 17 amino acids. V was pared by 0 bases and J by 4 bases, with 18 bases between. The chain's CDR3 is CASSQELGLPGSYGYTF. CDR3 sequence (DNA): TGCGCCAGCAGCCAAGAACTGGGACTACCTGGGAGCTATGGCTACACCTTC.

V gene TRBV6-5 combines with J gene TRBJ1-2; 8 bases are shared with TRBD1. V was pared by 4 bases and J by 7 bases, with 5 bases of the junction left unmatched. Germline V gene sequence: CDR1 MNHEY, CDR2 SVGAGI. The CDR3 is 13 residues long. CDR3 in DNA: TGTGCCAGCAGTTTCCAGGGGGCCAGTGGCTACACCTTC. Residues: CASSFQGASGYTF.

This chain links TRBV29-1 with TRBJ2-2; D is ambiguous. CDR1 and CDR2 (germline): SQVTM, ANQGSEA. The ends were cut back, 6 bases at V and 0 bases at J, with 11 bases in the middle. The CDR3 is made up of 14 amino acids. CDR3 residues: CSVASGPNTGELFF. CDR3 nucleotide sequence: TGCAGCGTAGCATCGGGTCCGAACACCGGGGAGCTGTTTTTT.

The chain joins TRBV20-1 to TRBJ2-7, with TRBD2 identical over 9 bases. Germline CDR1 DFQATT, CDR2 SNEGSKA (reference sequence). Germline trimming cut 3 bases from V and 2 bases from J; bases unmatched to any gene: 5. The CDR3 is 14 amino acids. DNA of the CDR3: TGCAGTGCTAGTGCGACTAGCGGTGCCTACGAGCAGTACTTC. Translated: CSASATSGAYEQYF.

This sequence joins TRBV5-1 and TRBJ2-1; TRBD1 matches at 7 bases. The germline gives CDR1 SGHRS, CDR2 YFSETQ. The CDR3 length is 16 residues. V gave up 4 bases and J gave up 3 bases; unmatched junction bases: 10. The CDR3 region has the DNA TGCGCCAGCAGCCCACAGGGGCTCAGCGGCTACAATGAGCAGTTCTTC. As protein: CASSPQGLSGYNEQFF.

The gene calls are TRBV3-1 (or the pseudogene TRBV3-2) and TRBJ1-4; TRBD1 matches 12 bases. Trimming removed 4 bases from V and 8 bases from J; junction bases left unmatched: 5. Germline V lookup: CDR1 LGHDT, CDR2 YNNKEL (reference sequence). The CDR3 length is 15 residues. As DNA, the CDR3 is TGTGCCAGCAGCCCTACCGGGACAGGGGGCGAAAAACTGTTTTTT. Protein product: CASSPTGTGGEKLFF.